Ten or more counts support the clone carrying this TCR beta chain. Its antigen is unknown. The CDR3 totals 15 residues. Trimming took 4 bases from V and 7 from J; bases not matched to a gene: 8. From germline, CDR1 is SGHDT and CDR2 YYEEEE. This specimen comes from a study of T cells after yellow fever vaccination. Study findings and constraints: Re-detected after boosting: most primary clones, 96% of CD4 and about 89% of CD8. On re-exposure, the response was weaker but peaked faster, at day 5 versus 15.

Template switching by 5'RACE produced TCR cDNA, adding a universal primer site and UMIs. TCRdb processed the 5' RACE reads anew with MiXCR; each CDR3 protein has one entry. The sample yields a few hundred thousand distinct CDR3 sequences, about 6% seen once. This TCR was recovered from a man aged 30-40 years who received the YFV17D yellow fever vaccine. This chain joins TRBV5-6 and TRBJ2-7; 13 positions agree with TRBD2. This specimen was PBMCs, taken 5 days after the yellow fever booster vaccination. CDR3 nucleotide sequence: TGTGCCAGCAGCCGGAGACTAGCGGGAGGCGGGGAGCAGTACTTC. Its translation is CASSRRLAGGGEQYF.